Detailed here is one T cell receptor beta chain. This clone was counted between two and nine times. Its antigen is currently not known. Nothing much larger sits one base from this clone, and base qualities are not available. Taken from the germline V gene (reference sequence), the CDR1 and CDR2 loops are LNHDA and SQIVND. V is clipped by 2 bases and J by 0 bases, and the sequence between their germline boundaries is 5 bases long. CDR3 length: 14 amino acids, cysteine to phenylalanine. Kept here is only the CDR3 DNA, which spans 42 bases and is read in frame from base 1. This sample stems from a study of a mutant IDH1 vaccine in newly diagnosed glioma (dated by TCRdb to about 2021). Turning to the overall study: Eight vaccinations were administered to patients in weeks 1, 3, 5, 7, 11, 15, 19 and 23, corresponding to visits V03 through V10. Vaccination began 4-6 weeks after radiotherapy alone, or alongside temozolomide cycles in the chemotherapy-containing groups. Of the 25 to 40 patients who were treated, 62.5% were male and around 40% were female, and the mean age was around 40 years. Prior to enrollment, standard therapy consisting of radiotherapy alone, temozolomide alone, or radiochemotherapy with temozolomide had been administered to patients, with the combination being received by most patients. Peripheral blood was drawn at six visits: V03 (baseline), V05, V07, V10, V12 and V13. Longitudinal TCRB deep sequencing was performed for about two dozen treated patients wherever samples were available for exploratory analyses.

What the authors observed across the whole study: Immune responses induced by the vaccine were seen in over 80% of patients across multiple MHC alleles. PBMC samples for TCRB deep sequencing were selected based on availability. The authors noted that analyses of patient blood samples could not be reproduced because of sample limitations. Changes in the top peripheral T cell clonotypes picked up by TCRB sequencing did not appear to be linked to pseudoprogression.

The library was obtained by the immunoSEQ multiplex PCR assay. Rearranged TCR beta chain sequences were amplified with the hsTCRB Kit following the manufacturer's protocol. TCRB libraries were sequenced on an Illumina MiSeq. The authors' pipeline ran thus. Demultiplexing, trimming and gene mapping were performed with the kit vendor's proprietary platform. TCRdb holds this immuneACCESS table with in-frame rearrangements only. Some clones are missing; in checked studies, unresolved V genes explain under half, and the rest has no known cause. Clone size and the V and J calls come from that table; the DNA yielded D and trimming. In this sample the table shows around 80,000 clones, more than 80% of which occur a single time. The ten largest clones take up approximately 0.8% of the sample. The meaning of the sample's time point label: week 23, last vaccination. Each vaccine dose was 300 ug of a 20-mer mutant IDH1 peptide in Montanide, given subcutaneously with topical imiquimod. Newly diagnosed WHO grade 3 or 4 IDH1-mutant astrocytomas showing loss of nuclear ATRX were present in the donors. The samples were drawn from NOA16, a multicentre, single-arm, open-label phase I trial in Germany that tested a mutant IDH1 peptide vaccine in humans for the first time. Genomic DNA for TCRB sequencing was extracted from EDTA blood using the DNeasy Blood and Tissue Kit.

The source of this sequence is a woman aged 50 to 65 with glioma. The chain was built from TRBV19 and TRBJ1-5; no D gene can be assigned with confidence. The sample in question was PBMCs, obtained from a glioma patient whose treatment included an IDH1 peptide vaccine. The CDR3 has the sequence CASSIQDSNQPQHF. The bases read TGTGCCAGTAGTATACAAGATAGCAATCAGCCCCAGCATTTT.